What follows is one T cell receptor beta chain and its context. Germline loops: CDR1 SGDLS, CDR2 YYNGEE. The CDR3 contains 14 residues. Trimming removed 2 bases at V and 4 bases at J, with 10 bases between. This entry belongs to a study of blood T cell repertoires in COVID-19. Background on the study: The origin of the acute and convalescent COVID-19 samples was the United States, Italy and Spain. From T cells, B-cell-depleted T cells, or PBMCs came the material, which was cDNA or gDNA.

In the original analysis: Amplification of reference gene primers was used by the study to estimate nucleated cell counts. Method: immunoSEQ multiplex PCR; TCRdb's copy keeps in-frame clones and lacks some. V and J calls and clone size come straight from that table; D and trimming were deduced from the DNA. The sample lists a few hundred thousand clones; roughly nine tenths were seen once. Sample: peripheral blood. This receptor was taken from a woman aged 40 to 50 who had recovered from COVID-19. The J gene is TRBJ2-1, the V gene TRBV9, with D perhaps matching TRBD1 (5 bases). The CDR3 region has the DNA TGTGCCAGCAGCGTCGACAGCAATTACAATGAGCAGTTCTTC. Its protein product is CASSVDSNYNEQFF.